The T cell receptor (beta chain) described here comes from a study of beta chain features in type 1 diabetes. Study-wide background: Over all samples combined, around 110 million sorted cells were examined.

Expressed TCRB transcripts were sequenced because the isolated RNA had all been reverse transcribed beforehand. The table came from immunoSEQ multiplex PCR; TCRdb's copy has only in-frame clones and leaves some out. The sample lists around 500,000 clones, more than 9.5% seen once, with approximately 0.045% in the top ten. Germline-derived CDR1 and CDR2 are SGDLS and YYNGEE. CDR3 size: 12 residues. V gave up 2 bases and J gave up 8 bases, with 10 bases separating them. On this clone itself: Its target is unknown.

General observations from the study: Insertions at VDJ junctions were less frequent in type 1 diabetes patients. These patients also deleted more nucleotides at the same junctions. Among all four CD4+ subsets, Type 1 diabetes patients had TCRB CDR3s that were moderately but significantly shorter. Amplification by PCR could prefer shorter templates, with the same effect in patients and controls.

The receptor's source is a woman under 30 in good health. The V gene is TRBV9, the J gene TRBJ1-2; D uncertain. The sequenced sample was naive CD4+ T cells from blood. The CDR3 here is CASSVSSVGYTF. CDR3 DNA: TGTGCCAGCAGCGTTTCGTCTGTAGGCTACACCTTC.